Each of the 31 T cell receptor beta chains below was sequenced from the same sample in a study of T cells in Graves' hyperthyroidism and ophthalmopathy. TCR beta CDR3 region amplification was performed from RNA transcripts. HTBI primers were the set used in a first-round RT-PCR of the TCR CDR3. TCRdb re-called the multiplex PCR reads with MiXCR, one entry per CDR3 protein. The table includes fewer than 800,000 distinct CDR3 sequences, roughly 17% detected once. Sequences were obtained from blood. The receptors shown here come from a man in his late teens or twenties with Graves' hyperthyroidism.

The gene calls are TRBV9 and TRBJ2-1; 13 positions agree with TRBD2. From germline, CDR1 is SGDLS and CDR2 YYNGEE. The ends lost 0 bases at V and 3 bases at J; junction bases unmatched: 9. The CDR3 is made up of 19 amino acids. CDR3 DNA sequence: TGTGCCAGCAGCGTAGGGACTAGCGGGAGAGGCGGCGGCTACAATGAGCAGTTCTTC. This codes for CASSVGTSGRGGGYNEQFF.

The chain carries TRBV27 and TRBJ2-2; TRBD2 aligns across 8 bases. The CDR3 runs 19 residues. V was clipped by 5 bases and J by 9 bases; unmatched bases: 23. Germline V gene data show CDR1 as MNHEY and CDR2 as SMNVEV (reference sequence). The CDR3 nucleotides read TGTGCCAGCAGTCAAATGGGGGGCGAGCGGGAGTCGAGGGTTTGGGAGCTGTTTTTT. Encoded protein: CASSQMGGERESRVWELFF.

The sample holds a few counts of this clonotype. V is TRBV7-9 and J is TRBJ2-1, with 15 bases lining up with TRBD2. The germline V gene has CDR1 SEHNR and CDR2 FQNEAQ (reference sequence). The CDR3 has 17 residues. V lost 1 base and J lost 6; bases outside the gene matches: 4. The CDR3 sequence: CASSLDQGLAGGNEQFF. CDR3 nucleotide sequence: TGTGCCAGCAGCTTAGACCAGGGACTAGCGGGAGGCAATGAGCAGTTCTTC.

The V call is TRBV19, the J call TRBJ2-2; 7 nucleotides match TRBD1. In germline, CDR1 is LNHDA, CDR2 SQIVND (reference sequence). CDR3 size: 15 residues. V was clipped by 7 bases and J by 0 bases; unmatched bases: 5. The CDR3 bases are TGTGCCAGTACCTATGGGACAGCGAACACCGGGGAGCTGTTTTTT. Its translation: CASTYGTANTGELFF. Full variable domain (outside the CDR3, taken from reference TRBV19 and TRBJ2-2): DGGITQSPKYLFRKEGQNVTLSCEQNLNHDAMYWYRQDPGQGLRLIYYSQIVNDFQKGDIAEGYSVSREKKESFPLTVTSAQKNPTAFYLCASTYGTANTGELFFGEGSRLTVL.

The V gene is TRBV18, the J gene TRBJ1-3; D is ambiguous. The germline V and J ends were trimmed by 5 bases and 0 bases, with 8 bases remaining between them. CDR1 is KGHSH, CDR2 LQKENI, per germline. The CDR3 loop spans 14 amino acids. CDR3 in DNA: TGTGCCAGCTCAGGAATGAGCTCTGGAAACACCATATATTTT. Amino acid sequence: CASSGMSSGNTIYF.

This clonotype was seen at least ten times. The V and J genes are TRBV24-1 and TRBJ1-5; unclear D gene. In germline, CDR1 is KGHDR, CDR2 SFDVKD. The CDR3 runs 12 residues. V gave up 4 bases and J gave up 5 bases, with 5 bases separating them. For the CDR3, the DNA is TGTGCCACCAGTGACGAACATCAGCCCCAGCATTTT. Its protein is CATSDEHQPQHF.

This clonotype was detected ten times or more. This chain connects TRBV2 to TRBJ1-5; unclear D gene. Germline values: CDR1 SNHLY, CDR2 FYNNEI. The CDR3 consists of 15 residues. V was pared by 2 bases and J by 8 bases, with 16 bases between. The DNA for the CDR3 is TGTGCCAGCAGTGAACTCGGAGCATCCGCGAAGCCCCAGCATTTT. Translation gives CASSELGASAKPQHF.

This sequence joins TRBV12-5 and TRBJ2-3, with 13 bases fitting TRBD2. J lost 3 bases, V lost 5 bases, and 5 bases had no gene match. There are 16 residues in the CDR3. Per germline, CDR1 LGHNT and CDR2 FRNRAP. CDR3 in DNA: TGTGCTAGTGGTCTCGGACTAGCGGGAGAGACAGATACGCAGTATTTT. Translating it yields CASGLGLAGETDTQYF.

V usage is TRBV20-1 and J usage is TRBJ1-2; TRBD1 matches at 7 bases. V lost 5 bases to trimming and J lost 3 bases; unmatched junction nucleotides: 6. The V gene's germline CDR1 is DFQATT and CDR2 SNEGSKA (reference sequence). The CDR3 length is 13 residues. The CDR3 is CSALVDRDYGYTF. The CDR3, as DNA: TGCAGTGCTCTCGTAGACAGGGACTATGGCTACACCTTC.

This clonotype was observed at least ten times. J is TRBJ2-7 and V is TRBV18, with 7 nucleotides matching TRBD1. Germline assignment: CDR1 KGHSH and CDR2 LQKENI. Losses at the gene ends were 6 bases for V and 5 bases for J; bases not matched to a gene: 10. The CDR3 spans 14 residues. The DNA for the CDR3 is TGTGCCAGCTCCGACAGCAGGGGGAAAAACGAGCAGTACTTC. Translated, it gives CASSDSRGKNEQYF.

The chain joins TRBV7-2 to TRBJ1-1; D perhaps matches TRBD1 (6 bases). CDR1 is SGHTA and CDR2 is FQGNSA in the germline V gene. The CDR3 length is 12 residues. Trimming removed 5 bases from V and 12 bases from J, with 16 bases in between. This CDR3 is CASSPRTERTFF. Here the CDR3 DNA reads TGTGCCAGCAGCCCTCGGACAGAAAGGACTTTCTTT.

This clonotype was seen many times. The chain joins TRBV29-1 to TRBJ1-5, with a possible D match to TRBD1 (5 bases). Germline CDR1 and CDR2: SQVTM and ANQGSEA. Trimming left V 4 bases short and J 6 bases short, with 13 bases between. This CDR3 spans 13 amino acids. This chain's CDR3 is CSVVTGAGQPQHF. The CDR3 DNA reads as TGCAGCGTTGTTACTGGGGCGGGTCAGCCCCAGCATTTT.

This clonotype was found many times. The chain combines TRBV11-3 with TRBJ2-7; 7 bases match TRBD2. The CDR3 spans 14 residues. The trim removed 2 bases at V and 2 bases at J, leaving 3 bases unmatched. CDR1 SGHNT and CDR2 YENEEA come from the germline V gene. The CDR3 sequence: CASSLRDYPYEQYF. The CDR3 DNA sequence: TGTGCCAGCAGCTTACGGGACTACCCCTACGAGCAGTACTTC.

This chain links TRBV12-3 or TRBV12-4 with TRBJ2-1, with 8 positions matching TRBD2. V lost 7 bases and J lost 8; bases outside the gene matches: 10. This CDR3 region has 14 residues. The CDR3, as DNA: TGTGCCAGCACTCTACCGGGACTAGTGCATGAGCAGTTCTTC. This encodes CASTLPGLVHEQFF.

This clonotype was counted a few times. Germline and junction disagree at one end, which may indicate a read error. This chain joins TRBV6-2 or TRBV6-3 and TRBJ1-1; D may be TRBD1 (5 bases). This CDR3 is 13 amino acids long. Per germline, CDR1 MNHEY and CDR2 SVGEGT. CDR3 residues: CASSYYGAPEAFF. Written as DNA, the CDR3 is TGTGCCAGCAGTTACTACGGGGCCCCTGAGGCTTTCTTT.

This chain links TRBV7-2 with TRBJ2-3; D is unclear. Germline CDR1 is SGHTA and CDR2 is FQGNSA. V gave up 3 bases and J gave up 8 bases, with 6 bases separating them. The CDR3 spans 11 residues. The CDR3 sequence is CASSLKLTQYF. DNA for the CDR3: TGTGCCAGCAGCTTGAAACTTACGCAGTATTTT.

The chain couples TRBV19 to TRBJ1-2; 8 positions agree with TRBD1. This CDR3 is 14 amino acids long. CDR1 and CDR2 (germline): LNHDA, SQIVND (reference sequence). V dropped 4 bases and J dropped 4; count of bases not matched to a gene: 5. This chain's CDR3 is CASSSNRGVYGYTF. CDR3 nucleotide sequence: TGTGCCAGTAGTAGCAACAGGGGGGTCTATGGCTACACCTTC.

The chain joins TRBV28 to TRBJ2-5; TRBD1 aligns across 7 bases. Germline loops: CDR1 MDHEN, CDR2 SYDVKM. V trimming: 5 bases; J trimming: 2 bases; junction bases outside the gene matches: 11. The CDR3 has 16 residues. CDR3 DNA sequence: TGTGCCAGCAGTCTTACCCCGGGACAGTATCAAGAGACCCAGTACTTC. Protein: CASSLTPGQYQETQYF.

The chain employs TRBV29-1 and TRBJ2-5; 13 nucleotides align to TRBD2. There are 14 residues in the CDR3. With V trimmed by 6 bases and J by 3 bases, 4 bases remained unmatched. Germline V gives CDR1 SQVTM, CDR2 ANQGSEA. CDR3 sequence: CSVHGLAGEETQYF. The CDR3 nucleotides read TGCAGCGTCCACGGACTAGCGGGGGAAGAGACCCAGTACTTC.

This clonotype was recorded at least ten times. J is TRBJ2-7 and V is TRBV18; D gene unclear. Germline loops: CDR1 KGHSH, CDR2 LQKENI. V was pared by 3 bases and J by 2 bases, with 17 bases between. The CDR3 length is 16 residues. CDR3 sequence reads: CASSPSGARQPYEQYF. The DNA for the CDR3 is TGTGCCAGCTCACCCAGTGGTGCGCGGCAACCCTACGAGCAGTACTTC.

In its sample, this clonotype was seen many times. This chain joins TRBV20-1 and TRBJ2-1; 7 bases are a match to TRBD2. Losses at the gene ends were 5 bases for V and 3 bases for J; bases not matched to a gene: 4. The length of the CDR3 is 13 residues. In germline, CDR1 is DFQATT, CDR2 SNEGSKA (reference sequence). In nucleotides, the CDR3 is TGCAGTGCTTGGACTAGTGTCTACAATGAGCAGTTCTTC. This codes for CSAWTSVYNEQFF.

V gene TRBV11-2 combines with J gene TRBJ2-3; D ambiguous. Per the germline V gene, CDR1 is SGHAT and CDR2 is FQNNGV. Trimming took off 0 bases at V and 0 bases at J, with 10 bases between the two ends. This CDR3 spans 16 amino acids. The CDR3: CASSLEGFNSTDTQYF. Written as DNA, the CDR3 is TGTGCCAGCAGCTTAGAAGGGTTCAATAGCACAGATACGCAGTATTTT.

This clonotype was seen a few times. This chain connects TRBV3-1 to TRBJ2-7; D remains unclear. There are 12 residues in the CDR3. Trimming shortened V by 4 bases and J by 5 bases, and 9 bases separated the two germline ends. From germline, CDR1 is LGHDT and CDR2 YNNKEL (reference sequence). CDR3 residues: CASSPSHHEQYF. The CDR3 DNA reads as TGTGCCAGCAGCCCATCCCACCACGAGCAGTACTTC.

This clonotype has just a few counts. The chain employs TRBV20-1 and TRBJ2-3; no firm D call. There are 12 residues in the CDR3. V lost 5 bases and J 3 bases, leaving 9 bases between the germline ends. CDR1 and CDR2 (germline): DFQATT, SNEGSKA (reference sequence). This chain's CDR3 is CSAPHYTDTQYF. CDR3 nucleotides: TGCAGTGCTCCGCACTATACAGATACGCAGTATTTT.

This clonotype was observed at least ten times. The chain joins TRBV7-8 to TRBJ2-7; tentative D call: TRBD1 (5 bases). Germline CDR1 and CDR2: SGHVS and FQNEAQ. The germline V and J ends were trimmed by 3 bases and 3 bases, with 9 bases remaining between them. This CDR3 is 13 amino acids long. CDR3 in DNA: TGTGCCAGCAGCTTTATCGACAGCTACGAGCAGTACTTC. As protein: CASSFIDSYEQYF.

The chain recombines TRBV4-3 with TRBJ2-5; 9 bases are a match to TRBD1. The germline V gene encodes CDR1 LGHNA and CDR2 YSLEER. The CDR3 is made up of 17 amino acids. V gave up 0 bases and J gave up 5 bases; unmatched junction bases: 10. CDR3 in DNA: TGCGCCAGCAGCCAAGATTCTCGGAACAGGGGGCTGGAGACCCAGTACTTC. Its protein is CASSQDSRNRGLETQYF.

The V call is TRBV9, the J call TRBJ2-1; the D gene is possibly TRBD2 (7 bases). This CDR3 is 16 amino acids long. V lost 0 bases and J 9 bases, leaving 19 bases between the germline ends. Germline loops: CDR1 SGDLS, CDR2 YYNGEE. The CDR3 DNA follows: TGTGCCAGCAGCGTAGGCTGGGGGGCGGGAGTTAGTGAGCAGTTCTTC. The encoded protein is CASSVGWGAGVSEQFF.

This chain connects TRBV19 to TRBJ2-2; 10 bases fit TRBD2. J was trimmed by 7 bases and V by 2 bases; bases with no gene match: 7. This CDR3 contains 16 residues. The germline V gene has CDR1 LNHDA and CDR2 SQIVND (reference sequence). The CDR3 here is CASSILAGDRGGELFF. The CDR3 DNA reads TGTGCCAGTAGTATACTAGCGGGAGATCGTGGCGGGGAGCTGTTTTTT.

This clonotype was detected only a few times. The gene calls are TRBV7-3 and TRBJ1-6; the D gene is possibly TRBD1 (5 bases). This CDR3 region has 14 residues. Germline values: CDR1 SGHTA, CDR2 FQGTGA. Deletions cut 5 bases from V and 6 bases from J, with 11 bases between. The CDR3 coding sequence is TGTGCCAGCAGCGCGAGTGGGGCTAATTCACCCCTCCACTTT. This codes for CASSASGANSPLHF.

This clonotype occurred many times. J is TRBJ1-1 and V is TRBV7-2; a possible D gene is TRBD1 (5 bases). The CDR3 consists of 14 residues. The germline V gene encodes CDR1 SGHTA and CDR2 FQGNSA. V dropped 1 base and J dropped 4 bases, with 10 bases sitting between them. The CDR3 loop is CASSLDRGATEAFF. CDR3 DNA sequence: TGTGCCAGCAGCTTAGATAGGGGAGCCACTGAAGCTTTCTTT.

This clonotype was recorded many times. The rearrangement links TRBV28 to TRBJ2-7; 8 bases are shared with TRBD2. The CDR3 spans 14 residues. The ends lost 2 bases at V and 1 base at J; junction bases unmatched: 1. Germline V gene sequence: CDR1 MDHEN, CDR2 SYDVKM. The CDR3 loop reads CASSLPSGSYEQYF. DNA for the CDR3: TGTGCCAGCAGTTTACCTAGCGGGTCCTACGAGCAGTACTTC.